This T cell receptor beta chain emerged from a study of beta chain features in type 1 diabetes. Expressed TCRB transcripts were sequenced, since all the RNA that had been isolated was reverse transcribed. Assay: immunoSEQ multiplex PCR; the TCRdb copy retains only in-frame clones and omits some. The sample holds around 290,000 clones; 8% are singletons and the top ten take approximately 0.93%. There are a few counts of this clone. Germline V gene lookup returns CDR1 MDHEN and CDR2 SYDVKM. There are 15 residues in the CDR3. The V segment lost 2 bases and the J segment 0 bases; nucleotides outside the gene matches: 3.

Sample: central memory CD4+ T cells from blood. This TCR came from a young woman in good health. J is TRBJ1-1 and V is TRBV28, with TRBD1 matching 7 bases. In DNA form, the CDR3 reads TGTGCCAGCAGTTTAGTTGGGACAGTGAACACTGAAGCTTTCTTT. It specifies CASSLVGTVNTEAFF.